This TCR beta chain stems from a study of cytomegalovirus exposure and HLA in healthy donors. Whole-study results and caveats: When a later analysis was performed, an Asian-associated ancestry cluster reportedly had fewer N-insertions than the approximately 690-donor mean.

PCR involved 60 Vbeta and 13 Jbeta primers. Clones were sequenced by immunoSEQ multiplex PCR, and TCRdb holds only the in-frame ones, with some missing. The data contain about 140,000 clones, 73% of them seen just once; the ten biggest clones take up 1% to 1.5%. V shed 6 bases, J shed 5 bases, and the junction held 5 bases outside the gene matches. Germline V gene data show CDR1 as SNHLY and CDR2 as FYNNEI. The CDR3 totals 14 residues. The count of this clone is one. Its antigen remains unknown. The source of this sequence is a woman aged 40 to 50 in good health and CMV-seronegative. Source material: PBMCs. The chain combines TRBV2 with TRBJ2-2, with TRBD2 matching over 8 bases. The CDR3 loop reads CASSVRLATGELFF. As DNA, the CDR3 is TGTGCCAGCAGCGTTAGACTAGCGACCGGGGAGCTGTTTTTT.